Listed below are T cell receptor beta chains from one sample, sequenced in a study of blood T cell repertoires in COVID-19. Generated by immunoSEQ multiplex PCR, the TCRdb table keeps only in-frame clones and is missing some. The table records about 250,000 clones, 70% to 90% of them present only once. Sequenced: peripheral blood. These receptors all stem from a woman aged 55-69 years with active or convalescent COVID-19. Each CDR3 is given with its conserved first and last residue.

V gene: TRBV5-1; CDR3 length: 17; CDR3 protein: CASSLAGGPGMNTEAFF
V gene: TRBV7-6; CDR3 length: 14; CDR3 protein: CASSLGTGGSPLHF
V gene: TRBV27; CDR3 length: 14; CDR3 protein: CASTRGGANEKLFF
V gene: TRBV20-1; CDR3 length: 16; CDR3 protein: CSASGLAGGLGDTQYF
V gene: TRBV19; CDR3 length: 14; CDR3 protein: CASLNRGSGNTIYF
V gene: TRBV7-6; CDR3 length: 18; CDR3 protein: CASSLGLWQGRLGGELFF
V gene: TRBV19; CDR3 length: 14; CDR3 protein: CASSPQGGFYEQYF
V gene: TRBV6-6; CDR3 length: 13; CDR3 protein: CASRTGSTDTQYF
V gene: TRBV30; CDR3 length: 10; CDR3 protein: CAFTGSGYTF
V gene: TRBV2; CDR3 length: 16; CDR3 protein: CASRGDSVPMNTEAFF